The 6 T cell receptor beta chains listed next were all sequenced from one sample in a study of lymphopenia after photon versus proton radiotherapy (dated by TCRdb to between 2018 and 2021). The method was the immunoSEQ multiplex PCR assay. TCRdb mirrors the immuneACCESS table, restricted to in-frame sequences. Some clones are absent from its copies; in checked studies, under half trace to an unresolved V gene, and the reason for the others is unknown. The sample table records some 55,000 clones; about 86% of these occur just once. The ten largest make up 2% to 3% of the sample. The input for sequencing was peripheral blood, taken from a patient treated with photon-based radiotherapy. These receptors all come from a man aged 40-50 years with gastric cancer.

The chain is built from TRBV7-8 and TRBJ1-1; 7 positions match TRBD1. J lost 0 bases, V lost 4 bases, and 8 bases had no gene match. The CDR3 has 16 amino acids. The germline V gene encodes CDR1 SGHVS and CDR2 FQNEAQ. Here the CDR3 reads CASSSDRVPLNTEAFF. In DNA, the CDR3 is TGTGCCAGCAGCTCCGACAGGGTTCCCTTGAACACTGAAGCTTTCTTT.

This clone was counted once. This sequence joins TRBV2 and TRBJ1-5; D unclear. The CDR3 is 16 residues long. CDR1 is SNHLY, CDR2 FYNNEI, per germline. Trimming took off 5 bases at V and 0 bases at J, with 14 bases between the two ends. This CDR3 reads CASSPSAGNSNQPQHF. In DNA form, the CDR3 reads TGTGCCAGCAGTCCGAGTGCTGGGAATAGCAATCAGCCCCAGCATTTT.

The CDR3 sequence is CASSQVPYGRGLNNQPQHF. The CDR3, as DNA: TGCGCCAGCAGCCAAGTACCTTACGGCAGGGGGCTGAACAATCAGCCCCAGCATTTT. The chain links TRBV4-1 to TRBJ1-5, with 8 bases lining up with TRBD1. This CDR3 is 19 amino acids long. Germline V CDR1 and CDR2: MGHRA, YSYEKL. V was pared by 1 base and J by 3 bases, with 14 bases of the junction left unmatched.

The V call is TRBV10-3, the J call TRBJ1-5; D gene uncertain. Germline assignment: CDR1 ENHRY and CDR2 SYGVKD. This CDR3 comprises 13 residues. Trimming took off 2 bases at V and 7 bases at J, with 9 bases between the two ends. The CDR3 bases are TGTGCCATCAGTGAGAGTCGCGGACAGCCCCAGCATTTT. Encoded protein: CAISESRGQPQHF.

The chain carries TRBV5-4 and TRBJ1-1; D unresolved. Germline CDR1 and CDR2: SGHNT and YYREEE (reference sequence). The CDR3 consists of 14 residues. The germline V and J ends were trimmed by 4 bases and 0 bases, with 10 bases remaining between them. The CDR3 DNA follows: TGTGCCAGCAGCACGGGCGGGATGAACACTGAAGCTTTCTTT. Amino acid sequence: CASSTGGMNTEAFF.

The V gene is TRBV5-4, the J gene TRBJ1-1; 9 bases align to TRBD1. Germline loops: CDR1 SGHNT, CDR2 YYREEE (reference sequence). The CDR3 extends over 14 amino acids. V lost 4 bases, J lost 2 bases, and 3 bases stayed unmatched. DNA of the CDR3: TGTGCCAGCAGCAAGGACAGGGGAAACACTGAAGCTTTCTTT. Translated, it gives CASSKDRGNTEAFF. Combining the CDR3 with reference TRBV5-4 and TRBJ1-1 gives the whole variable domain ETGVTQSPTHLIKTRGQQVTLRCSSQSGHNTVSWYQQALGQGPQFIFQYYREEENGRGNFPPRFSGLQFPNYSSELNVNALELDDSALYLCASSKDRGNTEAFFGQGTRLTVV.